These T cell receptor beta chains were read from a single sample in a study of identical twins. In TCRdb, the 5' RACE reads were re-called with MiXCR into one record per CDR3 protein. The sample consists of 300,000 to 400,000 distinct CDR3 sequences, roughly 9% of them appearing once. Sample: naive T cells sorted from blood. Receptors originate from a woman in her forties or fifties in good health. The CDR3 runs from the conserved cysteine through the conserved F or W. A D gene is named only where the DNA matches it firmly. The size field is filled for only some rows; it gives once, few, many or a size class.

D	size	V	J	DNA	CDR3
.	many	TRBV7-8	TRBJ2-1	TGTGCCAGCAGCTTCCTACAGGGAGTTGAGCAGTTCTTC	CASSFLQGVEQFF
TRBD1	few	TRBV2	TRBJ2-5	TGTGCCAGCATTCTCGACAGGGGGCATGATGAGACCCAGTACTTC	CASILDRGHDETQYF
.	.	TRBV12-3/TRBV12-4	TRBJ2-5	TGTGCCAGCACCCGAAGTCCTGAGTTTGGGGGCTACTTC	CASTRSPEFGGYF
.	.	TRBV5-5	TRBJ1-5	TGTGCCAGCAGCCCCCCCAACAATCAGCCCCAGCATTTT	CASSPPNNQPQHF
.	.	TRBV28	TRBJ1-4	TGTGCCAGCACCTTCCTTTTAGGGGCGGTTGAAAAACTGTTTTTT	CASTFLLGAVEKLFF
TRBD2	many	TRBV20-1	TRBJ2-4	TGCAGTGCTAGGACCCGCGGGACTAGCGACCTGGTTTTAGCCAAAAACATTCAGTACTTC	CSARTRGTSDLVLAKNIQYF
.	.	TRBV18	TRBJ1-2	TGTGCCAGCTCACAGACGCACAGGAGCGATGGCTACACCTTC	CASSQTHRSDGYTF
.	.	TRBV5-1	TRBJ2-1	TGCGCCAGCAGCCCCCCGGGTTACAATGAGCAGTTCTTC	CASSPPGYNEQFF
.	many	TRBV5-1	TRBJ2-7	TGCGCCAGCACCAACTGGGGGAAACCACCCTACGAGCAGTACTTC	CASTNWGKPPYEQYF
.	.	TRBV7-6	TRBJ2-1	TGTGCCAGCAGCTTACGGGACGTAACCTACAATGAGCAGTTCTTC	CASSLRDVTYNEQFF
TRBD2	.	TRBV7-9	TRBJ2-1	TGTGCCAGCAGCATGACTAGCGGGAGAGGCTCCTACAATGAGCAGTTCTTC	CASSMTSGRGSYNEQFF
.	many	TRBV4-1	TRBJ1-5	TGCGCCAGCAGCCAAGTCGTAAGCAATCAGCCCCAGCATTTT	CASSQVVSNQPQHF
.	.	TRBV7-3	TRBJ2-1	TGTGCCAGCAGCTACGGGACGTCCGATGAGCAGTTCTTC	CASSYGTSDEQFF
.	.	TRBV2	TRBJ1-2	TGTGCCAGCAGTGGGGACGGGAAATATGGCTACACCTTC	CASSGDGKYGYTF
TRBD1	many	TRBV5-1	TRBJ2-7	TGCGCCACCCAGGGGACAGGGGCCTACGAGCAGTACTTC	CATQGTGAYEQYF
TRBD2	.	TRBV7-8	TRBJ2-2	TGTGCCAGCATAACCGGACTAGCGGGAGGAGAGTTTGACACCGGGGAGCTGTTTTTT	CASITGLAGGEFDTGELFF
.	many	TRBV4-2	TRBJ2-1	TGTGCCAGCAGCCAAAATCTTGCGGGACCGACCCTTACCTTCTTC	CASSQNLAGPTLTFF
.	many	TRBV5-1	TRBJ2-2	TGCGCCAGCAGCCCGGGACATACAACCGGGGAGCTGTTTTTT	CASSPGHTTGELFF
TRBD2	.	TRBV6-1	TRBJ2-4	TGTGCCAGCAGTGCGAACGTTGGGAGGGACATTCAGTACTTC	CASSANVGRDIQYF
TRBD1	many	TRBV3-1	TRBJ2-2	TGTGCCAGCAGCAAGGGGACAGGCGGTCACACCGGGGAGCTGTTTTTT	CASSKGTGGHTGELFF
.	.	TRBV9	TRBJ2-1	TGTGCCAGCAGCGTAGGCAGGGTAGGGTACAATGAGCAGTTCTTC	CASSVGRVGYNEQFF
.	many	TRBV5-1	TRBJ2-5	TGCGCCAGCAGCTGGGAAGTAGAGACCCAGTACTTC	CASSWEVETQYF
.	few	TRBV11-1	TRBJ2-1	TGTGCCAGCAGCCCAGCTTACTACAATGAGCAGTTCTTC	CASSPAYYNEQFF
.	.	TRBV11-3	TRBJ2-3	TGTGCCAGCAGCTTAGACGGGGCCACAGATACGCAGTATTTT	CASSLDGATDTQYF
TRBD2	.	TRBV20-1	TRBJ2-5	TGCAGTGCTAGAAAGAACCTAGCGGTCCAAGAGACCCAGTACTTC	CSARKNLAVQETQYF
.	.	TRBV21-1	TRBJ2-7	TGTGCCAGCAGCAAAGAGAAAGGGAAAATCCTTTACTCCTACGAGCAGTACTTC	CASSKEKGKILYSYEQYF
TRBD2	few	TRBV29-1	TRBJ2-2	TGCAGCGTTGCGGGACTAGCGATCCCCGGGGAGCTGTTTTTT	CSVAGLAIPGELFF
.	few	TRBV2	TRBJ2-7	TGTGCCAGCAGTGAAGACCCACCGGGACAAGCCTACGAGCAGTACTTC	CASSEDPPGQAYEQYF
.	few	TRBV4-1	TRBJ2-3	TGCGCCAGCAGCCAAGGGTCGGGTACGCAGTATTTT	CASSQGSGTQYF
TRBD2	many	TRBV12-3/TRBV12-4	TRBJ2-1	TGTGCCAGCAGTTATCTAGCGGGAGGGTTCAATGAGCAGTTCTTC	CASSYLAGGFNEQFF
.	few	TRBV5-8	TRBJ1-2	TGTGCCAGCAGCTTCGCCTATGGCTACACCTTC	CASSFAYGYTF
TRBD1	.	TRBV5-1	TRBJ2-7	TGCGCCAGCTCCGGGACAGGGAAGGATGGGCAGTACTTC	CASSGTGKDGQYF
.	many	TRBV14	TRBJ2-1	TGTGCCAGCAGCCAAGGCTCCTACAATGAGCAGTTCTTC	CASSQGSYNEQFF
.	many	TRBV29-1	TRBJ2-7	TGCAGCGCCAGGATCTCCTACGAGCAGTACTTC	CSARISYEQYF
.	.	TRBV5-1	TRBJ2-5	TGCGCCAGCAGCCCAGAGAAAGAGACCCAGTACTTC	CASSPEKETQYF
.	.	TRBV5-1	TRBJ2-6	TGCGCCAGCAGCCAGGCAATAGAAGCTGGGGCCAACGTCCTGACTTTC	CASSQAIEAGANVLTF
TRBD2	.	TRBV12-3/TRBV12-4	TRBJ2-1	TGTGCCAGCAGGCGACTAGCGGGGAGTCTCGAACAGTTCTTC	CASRRLAGSLEQFF
TRBD1	few	TRBV3-1	TRBJ2-3	TGTGCCAGCAGCCAAGGGACAGGCCTTAGCACAGATACGCAGTATTTT	CASSQGTGLSTDTQYF
TRBD1	.	TRBV7-8	TRBJ2-7	TGTGCCAGCAGCTCTAAGAGGACAGGGGGTATCTACGAGCAGTACTTC	CASSSKRTGGIYEQYF
.	few	TRBV5-1	TRBJ1-1	TGCGCCAGCAGCTTGGTACCGGTTTCCATGAACACTGAAGCTTTCTTT	CASSLVPVSMNTEAFF
.	.	TRBV30	TRBJ2-3	TGTGCCTGGAGCCGGGGCGGGACCAGCACAGATACGCAGTATTTT	CAWSRGGTSTDTQYF